The 32 T cell receptor beta chains presented below share a single source sample, sequenced in a study of T cell repertoires in cytomegalovirus infection. No antigen has been identified for these receptors. TCRdb redid the calling of the reads with MiXCR, one entry per CDR3 protein. The data show 200,000 to 250,000 distinct CDR3 sequences, about 40% seen once. The material sequenced was CD8+ T cells from cultured PBMCs, taken from culture after CMV antigen stimulation. The receptor set was obtained from a human donor in good health (CMV status not recorded). Some clones in this sample may be carry-over from other donors' samples.

This chain links TRBV12-3 or TRBV12-4 with TRBJ2-3, with TRBD2 matching 8 bases. V trimming: 3 bases; J trimming: 4 bases; junction bases outside the gene matches: 6. The CDR3 covers 15 residues. The CDR3 DNA is TGTGCCAGCAGTTTGTCGGGGGGGCGGGCAGATACGCAGTATTTT. It translates to CASSLSGGRADTQYF.

The CDR3 DNA follows: TGTGCCAGCAGCGACTACGGGACAGGGCTTAATGAGCAGTTCTTC. It specifies CASSDYGTGLNEQFF. The rearrangement uses TRBV11-3 and TRBJ2-1; 9 bases agree with TRBD1. This CDR3 comprises 15 residues. V gave up 5 bases and J gave up 7 bases; unmatched junction bases: 9. Germline V lookup: CDR1 SGHNT, CDR2 YENEEA.

The chain links TRBV11-3 to TRBJ2-2; TRBD2 aligns across 13 bases. CDR1 is SGHNT, CDR2 YENEEA, per germline. The CDR3 has 17 amino acids. Germline trimming cut 5 bases from V and 5 bases from J; bases unmatched to any gene: 8. DNA for the CDR3: TGTGCCAGCAGCCCACGGACTAGCGGGAGCGAAACCGGGGAGCTGTTTTTT. This gives the protein CASSPRTSGSETGELFF. The variable domain in full, completed from reference TRBV11-3 and TRBJ2-2, reads EAGVVQSPRYKIIEKKQPVAFWCNPISGHNTLYWYLQNLGQGPELLIRYENEEAVDDSQLPKDRFSAERLKGVDSTLKIQPAELGDSAVYLCASSPRTSGSETGELFFGEGSRLTVL.

The rearrangement joins TRBV15 to TRBJ2-7, with D possibly matching TRBD2 (6 bases). V was pared by 5 bases and J by 5 bases, with 25 bases between. This CDR3 spans 17 amino acids. Germline assignment: CDR1 LNHNV and CDR2 YYDKDF (reference sequence). The CDR3 reads CATSPLLSSALEDEQYF. The DNA for the CDR3 is TGTGCCACCAGCCCTTTGTTATCTAGCGCGCTGGAGGACGAGCAGTACTTC.

The chain links TRBV20-1 to TRBJ2-1, with 7 bases identical to TRBD2. The CDR3 consists of 14 residues. Per the germline V gene, CDR1 is DFQATT and CDR2 is SNEGSKA (reference sequence). V lost 6 bases, J lost 5 bases, and 10 bases stayed unmatched. Here the CDR3 DNA reads TGCAGTGCCCCTGTCGGGAGGAGTAACAATGAGCAGTTCTTC. This codes for CSAPVGRSNNEQFF.

The V call is TRBV6-1, the J call TRBJ2-4; 8 bases line up with TRBD1. Unmatched junction bases numbered 6, after V lost 4 bases and J lost 4 bases. The CDR3 runs to 15 residues. The V gene's germline CDR1 is MNHNS and CDR2 SASEGT. The CDR3: CASSVGRGPKNIQYF. CDR3 in DNA: TGTGCCAGCAGTGTGGGCAGGGGGCCAAAAAACATTCAGTACTTC.

This clonotype was seen a handful of times. This rearrangement joins TRBV27 to TRBJ1-2; a weak D match, TRBD1 (6 bases). The germline gives CDR1 MNHEY, CDR2 SMNVEV (reference sequence). The ends were cut back, 3 bases at V and 4 bases at J, with 12 bases in the middle. This CDR3 contains 14 residues. This chain's CDR3 is CASSLRGLGYGYTF. In nucleotides, the CDR3 is TGTGCCAGCAGTTTGCGGGGGCTTGGCTATGGCTACACCTTC.

The chain recombines TRBV7-6 with TRBJ2-7, with D possibly being TRBD2 (5 bases). From germline, CDR1 is SGHVS and CDR2 FNYEAQ. V was shortened by 1 base and J by 6 bases, with 22 bases between the two germline ends. The CDR3 runs to 17 residues. CDR3 amino acids: CASSLGGPGSPSGEQYF. Written as DNA, the CDR3 is TGTGCCAGCAGCTTAGGAGGTCCGGGAAGCCCTTCGGGCGAGCAGTACTTC.

There are a few counts of this clonotype. The J gene is TRBJ2-1, the V gene TRBV7-3, with TRBD2 identical over 10 bases. V lost 0 bases to trimming and J lost 0 bases; unmatched junction nucleotides: 8. CDR1 is SGHTA, CDR2 FQGTGA, per germline. The CDR3 is made up of 19 amino acids. CDR3 bases: TGTGCCAGCAGCTTAACGGTGGGACTAGCGAGTTACTCCTACAATGAGCAGTTCTTC. This sequence encodes CASSLTVGLASYSYNEQFF.

This clonotype was observed a few times. The genes are TRBV7-2 and TRBJ2-3; D may be TRBD2 (6 bases). The CDR3 is 12 amino acids. V was pared by 5 bases and J by 9 bases, with 12 bases between. Germline V gives CDR1 SGHTA, CDR2 FQGNSA. The DNA for the CDR3 is TGTGCCAGCAGCCCGGAGGGGCGAACGCAGTATTTT. Amino acid sequence: CASSPEGRTQYF.

This clonotype was seen once. The chain carries TRBV18 and TRBJ2-7; D is possibly TRBD1 (7 bases). The CDR3 length is 14 residues. The germline V and J ends were trimmed by 5 bases and 2 bases, with 13 bases remaining between them. CDR1 and CDR2 from the germline V gene are KGHSH and LQKENI. DNA of the CDR3: TGTGCCAGCTCAATGGCAGGGGGGACCTACGAGCAGTACTTC. The encoded protein is CASSMAGGTYEQYF. Full variable domain (missing parts from reference TRBV18 and TRBJ2-7): NAGVMQNPRHLVRRRGQEARLRCSPMKGHSHVYWYRQLPEEGLKFMVYLQKENIIDESGMPKERFSAEFPKEGPSILRIQQVVRGDSAAYFCASSMAGGTYEQYFGPGTRLTVT.

CDR3 protein: CASSSRQGVIQETQYF. The CDR3 coding sequence is TGTGCCAGCAGCTCAAGACAGGGGGTGATACAAGAGACCCAGTACTTC. The chain combines TRBV7-9 with TRBJ2-5, with 9 bases that match TRBD1. The CDR3 sequence is 16 residues long. The junction had 8 bases not matched to a gene; V was cut back by 4 bases and J by 2 bases. The germline gives CDR1 SEHNR, CDR2 FQNEAQ (reference sequence). The full variable domain, its missing parts supplied by reference TRBV7-9 and TRBJ2-5, is DTGVSQNPRHKITKRGQNVTFRCDPISEHNRLYWYRQTLGQGPEFLTYFQNEAQLEKSRLLSDRFSAERPKGSFSTLEIQRTEQGDSAMYLCASSSRQGVIQETQYFGPGTRLLVL.

The table lists this clonotype with a few counts. The V and J genes are TRBV4-2 and TRBJ2-5; 10 bases map to TRBD2. V lost 3 bases, J lost 0 bases, and 7 bases stayed unmatched. The CDR3 totals 17 residues. CDR1 is LGHNA and CDR2 is YNFKEQ in the germline V gene. This CDR3 is CASSHLGLAADQETQYF. DNA of the CDR3: TGTGCCAGCAGCCACTTAGGACTAGCGGCCGACCAAGAGACCCAGTACTTC.

The sample holds a few counts of this clonotype. The gene calls are TRBV27 and TRBJ1-1; possibly TRBD1 for D (5 bases). This CDR3 spans 13 amino acids. The germline V and J ends were trimmed by 2 bases and 6 bases, with 10 bases remaining between them. Germline CDR1 MNHEY, CDR2 SMNVEV (reference sequence). CDR3 nucleotide sequence: TGTGCCAGCAGTTTAGCAGGGAGGTCTGAAGCTTTCTTT. This translates into CASSLAGRSEAFF.

The CDR3 DNA reads as TGTGCCAGCAGCTTAAGAGGGACAGGCTACGAGCAGTACTTC. Protein: CASSLRGTGYEQYF. This chain connects TRBV7-9 to TRBJ2-7; TRBD1 matches at 8 bases. The germline V gene encodes CDR1 SEHNR and CDR2 FQNEAQ (reference sequence). The CDR3 length is 14 residues. After removal of 2 bases from V and 3 bases from J, the junction contained 3 bases not matched to a gene.

This clonotype was seen only a few times. In DNA, the CDR3 is TGTGCCAGCAGTATCGAAACGGGACAGAGAGAAGAGACCCAGTACTTC. Residues: CASSIETGQREETQYF. This chain connects TRBV6-6 to TRBJ2-5, with 7 bases fitting TRBD1. Trimming took 5 bases from V and 3 from J; bases not matched to a gene: 12. Germline V CDR1 and CDR2: MNHNY, SVGAGI (reference sequence). The CDR3 extends over 16 amino acids.

About this clonotype itself: Its ends do not fully match the called genes, so a read error is possible. The chain employs TRBV15 and TRBJ2-3, with TRBD1 matching over 7 bases. This CDR3 region has 17 residues. Germline values: CDR1 LNHNV, CDR2 YYDKDF (reference sequence). The CDR3 coding sequence is TGTGCCACAAGCAGAGGCTGGCGAGGGGGCGCGGTAGATACGCAGTATTTT. This codes for CATSRGWRGGAVDTQYF.

The chain is built from TRBV7-9 and TRBJ1-1; tentatively, D is TRBD1 (5 bases). The CDR3 consists of 15 residues. CDR1 is SEHNR and CDR2 is FQNEAQ in the germline V gene (reference sequence). Trimming shortened V by 5 bases and J by 0 bases, and 13 bases separated the two germline ends. The CDR3 DNA is TGTGCCAGCAGCCCCAAAGGACAAATGAACACTGAAGCTTTCTTT. Translation gives CASSPKGQMNTEAFF.

The rearrangement joins TRBV5-1 to TRBJ2-3, with D unclear. There are 18 residues in the CDR3. Germline V CDR1 and CDR2: SGHRS, YFSETQ. V gave up 0 bases and J gave up 6 bases, with 23 bases separating them. CDR3 coding DNA: TGCGCCAGCAGCTTGGCCGGCAGGATCACCGATTTTTTGGATACGCAGTATTTT. Translated, it gives CASSLAGRITDFLDTQYF.

This chain joins TRBV27 and TRBJ1-1, with 7 bases identical to TRBD1. This CDR3 has 15 amino acids. Germline loops: CDR1 MNHEY, CDR2 SMNVEV (reference sequence). The ends lost 4 bases at V and 1 base at J; junction bases unmatched: 6. CDR3 DNA: TGTGCCAGCAGTTACACCAGGGGGGGGAACACTGAAGCTTTCTTT. Translation gives CASSYTRGGNTEAFF.

This clonotype was seen only once. This chain links TRBV6-1 with TRBJ1-5, with D possibly matching TRBD1 (5 bases). The CDR3 has 15 amino acids. Germline V gene data show CDR1 as MNHNS and CDR2 as SASEGT. The V end was cut by 0 bases, the J end by 7 bases, with 13 bases between. DNA for the CDR3: TGTGCCAGCAGTGAAGCAAGGCAGGGACGGCAGCCCCAGCATTTT. It translates to CASSEARQGRQPQHF.

V is TRBV7-3 and J is TRBJ1-5; possible D gene TRBD1, 5 bases. Trimming removed 0 bases from V and 4 bases from J, with 13 bases in between. The germline gives CDR1 SGHTA, CDR2 FQGTGA. The CDR3 consists of 16 residues. CDR3 region: CASSLTSRVRNQPQHF. The CDR3 region has the DNA TGTGCCAGCAGCTTAACGTCCAGGGTCAGGAATCAGCCCCAGCATTTT.

This chain joins TRBV28 and TRBJ2-7; the match to TRBD1 covers 7 bases. CDR1 and CDR2 (germline): MDHEN, SYDVKM. The CDR3 has 14 residues. V lost 6 bases, J lost 3 bases, and 8 bases stayed unmatched. In nucleotides, the CDR3 is TGTGCCAGCAGAGAGACAGGGAGCCTCTACGAGCAGTACTTC. Residues: CASRETGSLYEQYF.

The chain joins TRBV27 to TRBJ1-1; D uncertain. Looked up from germline, CDR1 is MNHEY and CDR2 is SMNVEV (reference sequence). V was pared by 8 bases and J by 1 base, with 23 bases between. The CDR3 has 17 amino acids. Here the CDR3 reads CASQTRGFRLWNTEAFF. The CDR3 DNA is TGTGCCAGCCAAACCCGAGGCTTTCGGTTGTGGAACACTGAAGCTTTCTTT.

This sequence joins TRBV5-5 and TRBJ1-1; 9 bases match TRBD1. Looked up from germline, CDR1 is SGHKS and CDR2 is YYEKEE (reference sequence). CDR3 length equals 15 residues. J was trimmed by 5 bases and V by 4 bases; bases with no gene match: 9. The CDR3 region has the DNA TGTGCCAGCAGCCCTCCTACAGGGGGCAGAACTGAAGCTTTCTTT. The encoded protein is CASSPPTGGRTEAFF.

The chain carries TRBV28 and TRBJ2-4; 9 positions agree with TRBD2. The V segment lost 7 bases and the J segment 9 bases; nucleotides outside the gene matches: 10. Germline CDR1 is MDHEN and CDR2 is SYDVKM. This CDR3 is built from 14 residues. The chain's CDR3 is CASIQREAPVIQYF. The CDR3 nucleotides are TGTGCCAGCATCCAGCGGGAGGCCCCAGTCATTCAGTACTTC.

The CDR3: CASSPLGGRGDTQYF. The CDR3 DNA follows: TGTGCCAGCAGTCCCCTGGGCGGGCGCGGGGATACGCAGTATTTT. The chain employs TRBV27 and TRBJ2-3, with a weak D call TRBD2 (5 bases). With 5 bases removed from V and 6 bases from J, the gap between germline ends came to 18 bases. The CDR3 is 15 residues long. Germline CDR1 reads MNHEY; CDR2 reads SMNVEV (reference sequence).

This clonotype was counted only a few times. The chain is built from TRBV6-6 and TRBJ2-4, with D perhaps matching TRBD2 (6 bases). The CDR3 length is 17 residues. Trimming shortened V by 2 bases and J by 6 bases, and 20 bases separated the two germline ends. The germline V gene has CDR1 MNHNY and CDR2 SVGAGI (reference sequence). DNA of the CDR3: TGTGCCAGCAGTTACCCGGAGCAGGGAGGTCGTGTAAACATTCAGTACTTC. Its protein is CASSYPEQGGRVNIQYF.

This clonotype was found a few times. The rearrangement uses TRBV19 and TRBJ1-1; 8 positions agree with TRBD1. With V trimmed by 4 bases and J by 1 base, 5 bases remained unmatched. The CDR3 spans 15 residues. CDR1 is LNHDA and CDR2 is SQIVND in the germline V gene (reference sequence). The CDR3 here is CASSTDRGKNTEAFF. The DNA for the CDR3 is TGTGCCAGTAGTACCGACAGGGGAAAGAACACTGAAGCTTTCTTT.

This clonotype turned up a few times. This sequence joins TRBV4-1 and TRBJ1-5, with D uncertain. CDR3 length: 15 amino acids. Germline loops: CDR1 MGHRA, CDR2 YSYEKL. Trimming took off 1 base at V and 3 bases at J, with 10 bases between the two ends. CDR3 sequence reads: CASSQVRSFNQPQHF. The CDR3 DNA sequence: TGCGCCAGCAGCCAAGTTAGGTCTTTCAATCAGCCCCAGCATTTT.

There are a few counts of this clonotype. The V and J genes are TRBV9 and TRBJ2-1, with 12 bases lining up with TRBD2. V gave up 4 bases and J gave up 6 bases; unmatched junction bases: 5. CDR1 and CDR2 from the germline V gene are SGDLS and YYNGEE. This CDR3 has 15 amino acids. CDR3 sequence: CASSSTSGRTNEQFF. As DNA, the CDR3 is TGTGCCAGCAGCTCTACTAGCGGGAGGACCAATGAGCAGTTCTTC.

The chain combines TRBV30 with TRBJ2-3, with TRBD1 matching over 9 bases. Trimming at V came to 3 bases and at J to 0 bases, leaving 4 bases not matched to a gene. Germline-derived CDR1 and CDR2 are GTSNPN and SVGIG (reference sequence). This CDR3 has 15 residues. The DNA of the CDR3 is TGTGCCTGGAGCCCGGGGACAGGGAGCACAGATACGCAGTATTTT. Residues: CAWSPGTGSTDTQYF.